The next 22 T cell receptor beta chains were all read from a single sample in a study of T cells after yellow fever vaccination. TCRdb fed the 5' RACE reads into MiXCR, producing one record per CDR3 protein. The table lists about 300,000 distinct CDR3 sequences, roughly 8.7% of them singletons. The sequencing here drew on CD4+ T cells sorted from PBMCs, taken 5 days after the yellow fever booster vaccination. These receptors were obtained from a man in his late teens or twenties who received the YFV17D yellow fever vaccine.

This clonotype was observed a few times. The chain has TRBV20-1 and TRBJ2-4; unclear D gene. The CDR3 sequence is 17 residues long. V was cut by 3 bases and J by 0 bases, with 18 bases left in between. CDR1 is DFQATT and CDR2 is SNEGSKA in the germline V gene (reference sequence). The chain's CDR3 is CSASPLGLLIAKNIQYF. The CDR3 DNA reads TGCAGTGCTAGCCCCCTCGGGCTTCTAATAGCCAAAAACATTCAGTACTTC.

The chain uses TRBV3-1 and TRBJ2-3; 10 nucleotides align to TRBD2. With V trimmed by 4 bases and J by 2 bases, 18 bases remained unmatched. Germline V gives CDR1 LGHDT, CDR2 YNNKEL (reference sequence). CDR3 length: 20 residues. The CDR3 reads CASSPLFSGGTTGDTDTQYF. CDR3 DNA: TGTGCCAGCAGCCCCCTTTTTAGCGGGGGGACAACGGGAGACACAGATACGCAGTATTTT.

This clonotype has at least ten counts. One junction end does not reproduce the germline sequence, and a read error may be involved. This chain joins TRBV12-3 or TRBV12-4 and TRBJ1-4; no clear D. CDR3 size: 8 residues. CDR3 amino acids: CASTRVGF. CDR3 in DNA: TGTGCCAGCACCCGGGTTGGGTTT.

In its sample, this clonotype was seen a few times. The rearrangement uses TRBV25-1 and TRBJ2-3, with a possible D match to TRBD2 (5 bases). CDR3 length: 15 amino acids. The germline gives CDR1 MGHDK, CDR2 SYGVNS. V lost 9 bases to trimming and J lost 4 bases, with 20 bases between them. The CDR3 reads CASLPLAAIADTQYF. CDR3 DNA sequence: TGTGCCAGTTTACCTCTAGCAGCCATTGCAGATACGCAGTATTTT.

The CDR3 DNA follows: TGCGCCAGCAGCCAAGGTGCCCTCCGGGACAGAGTCAATGAGCAGTTCTTC. Protein product: CASSQGALRDRVNEQFF. The chain combines TRBV4-1 with TRBJ2-1, with 7 bases matching TRBD1. The CDR3 contains 17 residues. The germline gives CDR1 MGHRA, CDR2 YSYEKL. V trimming: 1 base; J trimming: 6 bases; junction bases outside the gene matches: 12.

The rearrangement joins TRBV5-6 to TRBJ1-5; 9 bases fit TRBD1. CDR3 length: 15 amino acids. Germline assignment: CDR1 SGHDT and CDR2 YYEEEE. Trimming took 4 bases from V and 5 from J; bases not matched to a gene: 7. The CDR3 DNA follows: TGTGCCAGCAGCCTCCGGGACAGGGAGGATCAGCCCCAGCATTTT. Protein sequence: CASSLRDREDQPQHF.

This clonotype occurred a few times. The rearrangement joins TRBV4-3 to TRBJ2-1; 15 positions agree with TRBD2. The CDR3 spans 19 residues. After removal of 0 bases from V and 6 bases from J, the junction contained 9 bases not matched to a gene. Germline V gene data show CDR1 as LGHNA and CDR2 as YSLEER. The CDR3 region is CASSQDVGLAGGQGNEQFF. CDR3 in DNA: TGCGCCAGCAGCCAAGATGTAGGACTAGCGGGGGGGCAGGGCAATGAGCAGTTCTTC.

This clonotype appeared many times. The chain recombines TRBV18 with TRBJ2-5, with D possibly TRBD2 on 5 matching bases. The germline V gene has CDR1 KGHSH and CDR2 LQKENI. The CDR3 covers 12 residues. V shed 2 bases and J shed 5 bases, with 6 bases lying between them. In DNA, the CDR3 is TGTGCCAGCTCACCAGGGAGCGAGACCCAGTACTTC. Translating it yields CASSPGSETQYF.

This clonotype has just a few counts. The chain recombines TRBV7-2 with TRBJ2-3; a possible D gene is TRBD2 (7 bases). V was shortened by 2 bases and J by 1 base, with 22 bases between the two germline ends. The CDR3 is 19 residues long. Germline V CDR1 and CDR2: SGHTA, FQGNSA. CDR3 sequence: CASSLSLAGASIRTDTQYF. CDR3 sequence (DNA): TGTGCCAGCAGCTTATCCCTCGCGGGGGCCTCTATACGCACAGATACGCAGTATTTT. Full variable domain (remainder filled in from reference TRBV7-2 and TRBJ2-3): GAGVSQSPSNKVTEKGKDVELRCDPISGHTALYWYRQSLGQGLEFLIYFQGNSAPDKSGLPSDRFSAERTGGSVSTLTIQRTQQEDSAVYLCASSLSLAGASIRTDTQYFGPGTRLTVL.

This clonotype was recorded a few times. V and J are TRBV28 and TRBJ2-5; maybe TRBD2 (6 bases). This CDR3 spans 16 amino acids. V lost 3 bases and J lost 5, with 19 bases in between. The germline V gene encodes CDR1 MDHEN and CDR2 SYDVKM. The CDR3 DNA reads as TGTGCCAGCAGTTTGGGGGGACGGCTCGGGATGGAGACCCAGTACTTC. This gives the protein CASSLGGRLGMETQYF.

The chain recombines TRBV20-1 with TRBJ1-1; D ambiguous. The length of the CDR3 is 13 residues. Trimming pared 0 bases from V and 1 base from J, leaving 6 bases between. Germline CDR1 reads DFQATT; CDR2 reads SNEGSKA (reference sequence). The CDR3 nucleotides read TGCAGTGCTAGAGAGGCCGGGAACACTGAAGCTTTCTTT. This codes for CSAREAGNTEAFF.

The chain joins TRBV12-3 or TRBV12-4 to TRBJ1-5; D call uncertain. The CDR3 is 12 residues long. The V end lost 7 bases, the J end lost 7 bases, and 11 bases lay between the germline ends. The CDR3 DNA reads TGTGCCAGCACCACGAGCGGCCAGCCCCAGCATTTT. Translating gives CASTTSGQPQHF.

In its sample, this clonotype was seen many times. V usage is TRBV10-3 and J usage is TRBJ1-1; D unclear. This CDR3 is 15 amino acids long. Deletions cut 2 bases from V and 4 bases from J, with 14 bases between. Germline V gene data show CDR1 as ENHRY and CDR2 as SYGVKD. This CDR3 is CAISEGLPRSTEAFF. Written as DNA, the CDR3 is TGTGCCATCAGTGAGGGCCTCCCTAGGAGCACTGAAGCTTTCTTT.

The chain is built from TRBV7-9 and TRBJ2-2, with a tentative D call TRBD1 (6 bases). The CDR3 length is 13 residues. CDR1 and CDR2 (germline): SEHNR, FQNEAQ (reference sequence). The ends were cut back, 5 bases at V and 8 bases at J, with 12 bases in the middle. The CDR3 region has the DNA TGTGCCAGCAGCGCACAGGGTTTTGGGGAGCTGTTTTTT. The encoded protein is CASSAQGFGELFF.

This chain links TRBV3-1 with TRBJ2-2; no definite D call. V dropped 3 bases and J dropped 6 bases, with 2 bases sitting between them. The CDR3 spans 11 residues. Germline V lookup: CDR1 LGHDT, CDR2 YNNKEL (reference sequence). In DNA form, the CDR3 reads TGTGCCAGCAGCCATCCCGGGGAGCTGTTTTTT. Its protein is CASSHPGELFF.

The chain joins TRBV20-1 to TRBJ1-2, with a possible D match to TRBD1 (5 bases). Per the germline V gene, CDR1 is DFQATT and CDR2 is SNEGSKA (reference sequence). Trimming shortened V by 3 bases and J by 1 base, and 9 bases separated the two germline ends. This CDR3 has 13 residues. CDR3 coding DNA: TGCAGTGCTAGCCAGGGCCTTAACTATGGCTACACCTTC. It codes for CSASQGLNYGYTF.

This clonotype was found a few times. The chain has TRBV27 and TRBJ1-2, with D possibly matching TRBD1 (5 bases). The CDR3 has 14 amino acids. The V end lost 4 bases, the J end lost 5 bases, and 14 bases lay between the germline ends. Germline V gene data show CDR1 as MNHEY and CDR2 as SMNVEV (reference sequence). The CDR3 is CASSSPPDRYGYTF. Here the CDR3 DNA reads TGTGCCAGCAGTTCCCCCCCCGACAGATATGGCTACACCTTC.

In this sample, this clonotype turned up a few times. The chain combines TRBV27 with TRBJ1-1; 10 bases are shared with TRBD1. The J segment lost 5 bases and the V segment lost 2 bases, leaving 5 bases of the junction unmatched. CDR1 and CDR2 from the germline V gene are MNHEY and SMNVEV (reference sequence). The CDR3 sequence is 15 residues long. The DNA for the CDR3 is TGTGCCAGCAGTTTACTTGGGACAGGGGATACTGAAGCTTTCTTT. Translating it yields CASSLLGTGDTEAFF.

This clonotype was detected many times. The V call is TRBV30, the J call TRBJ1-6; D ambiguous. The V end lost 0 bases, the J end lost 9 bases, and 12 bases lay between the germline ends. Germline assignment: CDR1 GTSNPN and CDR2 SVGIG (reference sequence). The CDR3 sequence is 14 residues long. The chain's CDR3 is CAWSVRASGSPLHF. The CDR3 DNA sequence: TGTGCCTGGAGTGTACGGGCGAGCGGTTCACCCCTCCACTTT.

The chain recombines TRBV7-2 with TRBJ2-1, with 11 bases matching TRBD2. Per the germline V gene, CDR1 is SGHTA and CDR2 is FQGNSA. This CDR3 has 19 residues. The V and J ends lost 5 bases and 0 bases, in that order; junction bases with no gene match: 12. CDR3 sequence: CASSQRLAGPPSSYNEQFF. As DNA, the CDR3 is TGTGCCAGCAGCCAACGACTAGCGGGGCCCCCCAGCTCCTACAATGAGCAGTTCTTC.

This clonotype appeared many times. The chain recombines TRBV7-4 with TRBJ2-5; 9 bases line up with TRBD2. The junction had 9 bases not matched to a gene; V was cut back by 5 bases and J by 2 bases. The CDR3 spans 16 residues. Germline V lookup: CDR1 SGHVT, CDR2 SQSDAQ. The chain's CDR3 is CASSIRLAEMQETQYF. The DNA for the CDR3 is TGTGCCAGCAGCATAAGACTAGCGGAAATGCAAGAGACCCAGTACTTC.

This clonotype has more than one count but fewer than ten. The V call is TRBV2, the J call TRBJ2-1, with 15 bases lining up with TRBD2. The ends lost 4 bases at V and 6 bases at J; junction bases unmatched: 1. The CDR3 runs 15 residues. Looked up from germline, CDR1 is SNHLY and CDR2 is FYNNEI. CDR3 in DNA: TGTGCCAGCAGTGGGACTAGCGGGGGGGCCAATGAGCAGTTCTTC. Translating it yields CASSGTSGGANEQFF.